The source of this T cell receptor beta chain is a study of T cells in Graves' hyperthyroidism and ophthalmopathy. Whole-study findings and limits: Most thyroid-expanded clonotypes above 0.001 were also found in blood.

Ten or more counts support this clonotype. Its cognate antigen is unknown. Clinical symptoms, serum thyroxine, TRAb, thyroid ultrasound and orbital computed tomography established diagnosis. TCR beta CDR3 sequences were amplified from RNA transcripts. The HTBI primer set drove a first-round RT-PCR of the TCR CDR3. From the multiplex PCR reads, TCRdb called clonotypes with MiXCR, one entry per CDR3 protein. Here the sample spans 450,000 to 700,000 distinct CDR3 sequences, 40% to 55% being singletons. Sample: peripheral blood or thyroid tissue (not recorded which). The TCR originated in an adult woman with Graves' disease, either hyperthyroidism or ophthalmopathy (not recorded which).

The CDR3 coding sequence is TGTGCCAGCCGCTTGAGGGGAGCGAACACCGGGGAGCTGTTTTTT. As protein: CASRLRGANTGELFF. The chain is built from TRBV12-3 or TRBV12-4 and TRBJ2-2; D may be TRBD1 or TRBD2 (5 bases each). Trimming shortened V by 8 bases and J by 0 bases, and 13 bases separated the two germline ends. The CDR3 runs 15 residues.